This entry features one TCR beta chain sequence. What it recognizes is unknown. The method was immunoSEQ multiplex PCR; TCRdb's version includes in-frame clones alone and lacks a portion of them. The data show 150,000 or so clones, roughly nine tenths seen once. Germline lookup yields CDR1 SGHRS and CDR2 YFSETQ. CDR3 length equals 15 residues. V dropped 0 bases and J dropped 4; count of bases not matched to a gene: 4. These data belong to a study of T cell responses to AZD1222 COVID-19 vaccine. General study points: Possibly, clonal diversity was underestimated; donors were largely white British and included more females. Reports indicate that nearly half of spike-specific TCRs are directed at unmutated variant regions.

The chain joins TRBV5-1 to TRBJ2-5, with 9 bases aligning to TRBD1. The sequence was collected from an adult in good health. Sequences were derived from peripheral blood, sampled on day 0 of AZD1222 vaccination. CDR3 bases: TGCGCCAGCAGCTTGGACGGGGACAGGGTAGAGACCCAGTACTTC. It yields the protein CASSLDGDRVETQYF.